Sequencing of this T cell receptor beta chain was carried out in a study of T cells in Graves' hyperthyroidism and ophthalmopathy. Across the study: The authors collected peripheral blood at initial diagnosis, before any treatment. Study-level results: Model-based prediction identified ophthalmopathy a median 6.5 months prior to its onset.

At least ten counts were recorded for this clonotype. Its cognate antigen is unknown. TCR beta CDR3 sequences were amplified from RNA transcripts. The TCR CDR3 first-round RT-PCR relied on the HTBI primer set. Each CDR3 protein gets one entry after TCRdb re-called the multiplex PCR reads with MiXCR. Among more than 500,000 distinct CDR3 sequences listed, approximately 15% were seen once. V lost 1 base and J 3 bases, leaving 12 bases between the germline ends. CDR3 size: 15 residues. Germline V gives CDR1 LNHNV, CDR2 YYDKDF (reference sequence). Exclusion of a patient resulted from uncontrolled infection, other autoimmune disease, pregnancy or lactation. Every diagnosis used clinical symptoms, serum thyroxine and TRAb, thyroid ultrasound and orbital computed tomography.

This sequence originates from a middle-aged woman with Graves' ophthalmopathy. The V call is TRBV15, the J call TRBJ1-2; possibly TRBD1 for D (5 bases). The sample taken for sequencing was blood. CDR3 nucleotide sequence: TGTGCCACCAGCAGAGGAGGGGATGGAGACTATGGCTACACCTTC. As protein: CATSRGGDGDYGYTF. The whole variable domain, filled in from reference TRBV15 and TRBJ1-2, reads DAMVIQNPRYQVTQFGKPVTLSCSQTLNHNVMYWYQQKSSQAPKLLFHYYDKDFNNEADTPDNFQSRRPNTSFCFLDIRSPGLGDTAMYLCATSRGGDGDYGYTFGSGTRLTVV.